This TCR beta chain is drawn from a study of identical twins. This clonotype was observed a few times. What it binds is unknown. Study observations and caveats: There was more out-of-frame TCR alpha sharing in monozygotic twins than models estimated.

Donors were all healthy Caucasians. Per germline, CDR1 DFQATT and CDR2 SNEGSKA (reference sequence). Trimming took 5 bases from V and 1 from J, leaving 11 bases between them. The CDR3 length is 13 residues. TCRdb ran MiXCR on the 5' RACE reads and lists one entry per CDR3 protein. Here the sample spans some 630,000 distinct CDR3 sequences, just over 7% being singletons. These data were also reused for a study on yellow fever vaccine responses in identical twins. That study adds: It has been reported that, in twins, the vaccine T cell response seemed partly convergent and partly personalized.

The source material was PBMCs. The V gene is TRBV20-1, the J gene TRBJ1-1; D not resolved. The TCR sequence derives from a woman aged 18-29 years in good health. The CDR3 nucleotides are TGCAGTGCTCCAGAACAGCCGAACACTGAAGCTTTCTTT. It is translated as CSAPEQPNTEAFF.